This T cell receptor (beta chain) was found in a study of beta chain features in type 1 diabetes. General study results and limits: People with Type 1 diabetes carried modestly yet significantly shorter TCRB CDR3s in all four CD4+ subsets.

What was sequenced were expressed TCRB transcripts, since all of the isolated RNA had been reverse transcribed. Repertoires were generated with immunoSEQ multiplex PCR, while TCRdb's copy carries only in-frame clones and drops some. The data hold over 200,000 clones, with 11% observed a single time. With regard to this clone: Antigen unknown.

Germline assignment: CDR1 SQVTM and CDR2 ANQGSEA. The trim removed 1 base at V and 3 bases at J, leaving 12 bases unmatched. CDR3 size: 17 residues. Sequencing used naive CD4+ T cells from blood. V and J are TRBV29-1 and TRBJ1-2; 9 bases are a match to TRBD1. The TCR sequence derives from a man younger than 40 with type 1 diabetes. In DNA, the CDR3 is TGCAGCGTTGAAGCAGGTGGACAGGGGCATTCTTACTATGGCTACACCTTC. Translation: CSVEAGGQGHSYYGYTF.